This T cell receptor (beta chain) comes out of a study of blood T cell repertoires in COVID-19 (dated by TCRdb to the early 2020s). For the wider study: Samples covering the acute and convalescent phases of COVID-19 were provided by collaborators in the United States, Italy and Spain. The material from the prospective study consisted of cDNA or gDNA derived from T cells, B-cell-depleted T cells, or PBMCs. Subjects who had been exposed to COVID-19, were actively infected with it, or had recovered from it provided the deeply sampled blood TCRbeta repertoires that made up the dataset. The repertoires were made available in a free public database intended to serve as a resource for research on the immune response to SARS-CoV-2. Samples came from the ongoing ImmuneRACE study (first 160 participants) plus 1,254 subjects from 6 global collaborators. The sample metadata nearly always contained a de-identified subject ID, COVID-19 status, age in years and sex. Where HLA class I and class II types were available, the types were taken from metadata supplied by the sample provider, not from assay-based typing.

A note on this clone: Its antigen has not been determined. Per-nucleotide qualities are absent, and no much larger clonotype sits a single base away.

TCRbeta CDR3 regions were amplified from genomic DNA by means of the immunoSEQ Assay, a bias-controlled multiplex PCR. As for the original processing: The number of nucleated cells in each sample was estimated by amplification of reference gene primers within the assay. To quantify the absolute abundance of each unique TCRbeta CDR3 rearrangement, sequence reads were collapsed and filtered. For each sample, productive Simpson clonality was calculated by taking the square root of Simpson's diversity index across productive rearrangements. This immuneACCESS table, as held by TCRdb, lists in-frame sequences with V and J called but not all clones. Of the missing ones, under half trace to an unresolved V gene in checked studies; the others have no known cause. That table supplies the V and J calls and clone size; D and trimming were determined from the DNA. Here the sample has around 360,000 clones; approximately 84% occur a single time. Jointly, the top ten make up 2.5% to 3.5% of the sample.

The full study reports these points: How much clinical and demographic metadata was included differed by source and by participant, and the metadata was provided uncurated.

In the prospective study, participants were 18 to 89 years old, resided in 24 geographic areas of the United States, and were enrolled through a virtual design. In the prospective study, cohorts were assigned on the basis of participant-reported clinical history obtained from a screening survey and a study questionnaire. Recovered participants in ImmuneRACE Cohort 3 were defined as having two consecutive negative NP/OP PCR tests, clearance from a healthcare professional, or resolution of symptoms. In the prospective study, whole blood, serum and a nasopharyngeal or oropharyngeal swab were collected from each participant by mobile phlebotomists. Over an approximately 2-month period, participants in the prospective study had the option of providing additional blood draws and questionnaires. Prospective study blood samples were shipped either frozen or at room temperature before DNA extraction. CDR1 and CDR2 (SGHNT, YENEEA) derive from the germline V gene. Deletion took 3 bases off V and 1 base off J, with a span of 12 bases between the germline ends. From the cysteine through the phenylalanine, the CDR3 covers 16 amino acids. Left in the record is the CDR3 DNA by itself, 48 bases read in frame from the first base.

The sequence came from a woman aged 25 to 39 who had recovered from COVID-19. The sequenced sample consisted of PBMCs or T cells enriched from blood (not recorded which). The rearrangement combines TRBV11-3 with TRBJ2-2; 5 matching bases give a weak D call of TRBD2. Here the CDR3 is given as CASSFGRAGNTGELFF. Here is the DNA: TGTGCCAGCAGCTTTGGCCGGGCGGGGAACACCGGGGAGCTGTTTTTT.